This paragraph covers one T cell receptor (beta chain) sequence. This sample stems from a study of cytomegalovirus exposure and HLA in healthy donors. In germline, CDR1 is GTSNPN, CDR2 SVGIG (reference sequence). The CDR3 covers 11 residues. V was pared by 1 base and J by 4 bases, with 5 bases between. Primers included in the PCR were 60 Vbeta and 13 Jbeta primers. The repertoire was sequenced with immunoSEQ multiplex PCR; TCRdb's copy has only in-frame clones and lacks some. The sample's table shows over 150,000 clones. The chain uses TRBV30 and TRBJ2-7; the D is unclear. The specimen sequenced was PBMCs. The receptor was isolated from a boy under 18 in good health and CMV-seronegative. The CDR3 spells CAWSDKYEQYF. The CDR3 DNA reads TGTGCCTGGAGTGATAAATACGAGCAGTACTTC.